The T cell receptor (beta chain) under discussion was sequenced for a study of blood T cell repertoires in COVID-19. Across the whole study: Researchers got acute and convalescent COVID-19 samples from the United States, Italy and Spain. PBMCs, B-cell-depleted T cells, or T cells were the source of the cDNA or gDNA that made up the material.

Original processing methods: Quantification of nucleated cells was approximated via reference gene primer amplification. Repertoires were generated with immunoSEQ multiplex PCR, while TCRdb's copy carries only in-frame clones and drops some. V and J calls and clone size are those listed in that table; D and trimming were worked out from the DNA. The table records roughly 500,000 clones, approximately 85% of them present only once. The germline CDR1 and CDR2 sequences are PRHDT and FYEKMQ (reference sequence). The CDR3 is made up of 13 amino acids. V gave up 5 bases and J gave up 4 bases, with 10 bases separating them.

This sequence joins TRBV13 and TRBJ2-3; the D gene is possibly TRBD1 (5 bases). The TCR comes from a human donor in a cohort sampled during active COVID-19. Sequenced input: peripheral blood. CDR3 DNA: TGTGCCAGCAGCCAGGGTAGTGCAGATACGCAGTATTTT. It codes for CASSQGSADTQYF. Looking up the rest from reference TRBV13 and TRBJ2-3 gives the full variable domain: AAGVIQSPRHLIKEKRETATLKCYPIPRHDTVYWYQQGPGQDPQFLISFYEKMQSDKGSIPDRFSAQQFSDYHSELNMSSLELGDSALYFCASSQGSADTQYFGPGTRLTVL.